This T cell receptor (beta chain) was captured by sequencing in a study of cytomegalovirus exposure and HLA in healthy donors. PCR used 60 Vbeta primers and 13 Jbeta primers. Repertoires were generated with immunoSEQ multiplex PCR, while TCRdb's copy carries only in-frame clones and drops some. The top ten clones hold 6.5% to 8% of a sample with 130,000 to 150,000 clones, around 77% of them seen once. CDR1 is SGDLS, CDR2 YYNGEE, per germline. The CDR3 contains 15 residues. The V and J ends lost 1 base and 7 bases, in that order; junction bases with no gene match: 8. This chain uses TRBV9 with TRBJ1-2; 9 nucleotides agree with TRBD1. Source material: PBMCs. The TCR originated in a woman in her thirties or forties in good health and CMV-seropositive. CDR3 bases: TGTGCCAGCAGCGTATCCGACAGGGGGGCAGGTGGCTACACCTTC. Residues: CASSVSDRGAGGYTF.